These 7 T cell receptor beta chains came from one sample sequenced in a study of cytomegalovirus exposure and HLA in healthy donors. Vbeta (60) and Jbeta (13) primers were used in the PCR. The repertoire was sequenced with immunoSEQ multiplex PCR; TCRdb's copy has only in-frame clones and lacks some. The profile shows 150,000 to 200,000 clones, 70% to 80% of them singletons. Sequencing was done on a sample of PBMCs. These receptors all come from a woman between 25 and 40 years old in good health and CMV-seropositive.

The rearrangement joins TRBV2 to TRBJ2-5, with 13 positions matching TRBD2. The DNA end lines up better with TRBJ2-7; the J call may be wrong. Looked up from germline, CDR1 is SNHLY and CDR2 is FYNNEI. This CDR3 is 16 amino acids long. Here the CDR3 DNA reads TGTGCCAGCAGTGCCCAGAGGACTAGCGGGGGATACGAGCAGTACTTC. It translates to CASSAQRTSGGYEQYF.

This clone was seen a handful of times. The rearrangement uses TRBV7-2 and TRBJ1-5; D unresolved. The germline V gene has CDR1 SGHTA and CDR2 FQGNSA. V was cut by 5 bases and J by 3 bases, with 11 bases left in between. The CDR3 extends over 14 amino acids. The CDR3 sequence: CASSNDGYNQPQHF. The CDR3 DNA follows: TGTGCCAGCAGCAATGACGGGTACAATCAGCCCCAGCATTTT. The entire variable domain, with the rest obtained from reference TRBV7-2 and TRBJ1-5, is as follows: GAGVSQSPSNKVTEKGKDVELRCDPISGHTALYWYRQSLGQGLEFLIYFQGNSAPDKSGLPSDRFSAERTGGSVSTLTIQRTQQEDSAVYLCASSNDGYNQPQHFGDGTRLSIL.

This chain joins TRBV7-2 and TRBJ2-1; TRBD2 matches 9 bases. The CDR3 covers 17 residues. The V segment lost 1 base and the J segment 4 bases; nucleotides outside the gene matches: 8. The germline V gene encodes CDR1 SGHTA and CDR2 FQGNSA. This CDR3 is CASSLVAGEGEYNEQFF. CDR3 in DNA: TGTGCCAGCAGCTTAGTAGCGGGAGAGGGGGAATACAATGAGCAGTTCTTC.

The rearrangement joins TRBV6-1 to TRBJ2-7; 10 nucleotides match TRBD1. J was trimmed by 0 bases and V by 7 bases; bases with no gene match: 3. This CDR3 comprises 14 residues. The V gene's germline CDR1 is MNHNS and CDR2 SASEGT. CDR3 coding DNA: TGTGCCAGCAAGGGACAGGGGCGCTCCTACGAGCAGTACTTC. Its translation is CASKGQGRSYEQYF.

The J gene is TRBJ1-5, the V gene TRBV6-1; TRBD1 agrees at 8 bases. CDR1 and CDR2 (germline): MNHNS, SASEGT. This CDR3 is 15 amino acids long. The J segment lost 5 bases and the V segment lost 4 bases, leaving 7 bases of the junction unmatched. In nucleotides, the CDR3 is TGTGCCAGCAGTGTAAGCAGGGGGCCGGATCAGCCCCAGCATTTT. Its translation: CASSVSRGPDQPQHF.

The rearrangement joins TRBV7-2 to TRBJ1-5; D might be TRBD1 (5 bases). Germline V gene sequence: CDR1 SGHTA, CDR2 FQGNSA. Trimming removed 0 bases from V and 5 bases from J, with 11 bases in between. CDR3 length: 15 amino acids. CDR3 coding DNA: TGTGCCAGCAGCTTAGCCCTCGGGGGGGATCAGCCCCAGCATTTT. Translation: CASSLALGGDQPQHF.

The J gene is TRBJ2-5, the V gene TRBV18; D gene ambiguous. Germline V gene sequence: CDR1 KGHSH, CDR2 LQKENI. The V end lost 6 bases, the J end lost 2 bases, and 7 bases lay between the germline ends. CDR3 size: 12 residues. For the CDR3, the DNA is TGTGCCAGCTCGCAGTTTCAAGAGACCCAGTACTTC. The encoded protein is CASSQFQETQYF.